A single sample gave rise to the 26 T cell receptor beta chains below, sequenced in a study of cytomegalovirus exposure and HLA in healthy donors. The primer mix had 60 Vbeta and 13 Jbeta primers. Generated by immunoSEQ multiplex PCR, the TCRdb table keeps only in-frame clones and is missing some. The sample shows some 140,000 clones, 70% to 80% of them seen only once. The sample was PBMCs. These receptors originate from a man under 40 in good health and CMV-seropositive.

This chain joins TRBV7-3 and TRBJ1-1; no reliable D call. Trimming took off 2 bases at V and 4 bases at J, with 8 bases between the two ends. The CDR3 covers 13 residues. The germline V gene has CDR1 SGHTA and CDR2 FQGTGA. The DNA for the CDR3 is TGTGCCAGCAGCTTACCAGGTTTCACTGAAGCTTTCTTT. Its protein is CASSLPGFTEAFF. Looking up the rest from reference TRBV7-3 and TRBJ1-1 gives the full variable domain: GAGVSQTPSNKVTEKGKYVELRCDPISGHTALYWYRQSLGQGPEFLIYFQGTGAADDSGLPNDRFFAVRPEGSVSTLKIQRTERGDSAVYLCASSLPGFTEAFFGQGTRLTVV.

V usage is TRBV4-2 and J usage is TRBJ2-2, with TRBD1 matching over 9 bases. CDR3 length: 16 amino acids. The V segment lost 7 bases and the J segment 1 base; nucleotides outside the gene matches: 7. Germline V gene lookup returns CDR1 LGHNA and CDR2 YNFKEQ. This CDR3 reads CASKKSDRGNTGELFF. CDR3 bases: TGTGCCAGCAAAAAGTCGGACAGGGGGAACACCGGGGAGCTGTTTTTT.

In nucleotides, the CDR3 is TGTGCCGGGAGGGATGTTTCCGGGGAGCTGTTTTTT. Translating gives CAGRDVSGELFF. This chain joins TRBV28 and TRBJ2-2; 7 bases line up with TRBD2. Trimming cost V 11 bases and J 6 bases; bases outside gene matches: 6. The CDR3 is 12 residues long. Germline CDR1 reads MDHEN; CDR2 reads SYDVKM.

The chain is built from TRBV19 and TRBJ2-2, with D possibly TRBD1 on 6 matching bases. Deletions cut 5 bases from V and 4 bases from J, with 14 bases between. Germline V gives CDR1 LNHDA, CDR2 SQIVND (reference sequence). The CDR3 sequence is 15 residues long. In DNA form, the CDR3 reads TGTGCCAGTAGTTCCCGACAGGACCGCACCGGGGAGCTGTTTTTT. Residues: CASSSRQDRTGELFF.

This sequence joins TRBV7-9 and TRBJ2-6, with unresolved D. Germline V gene lookup returns CDR1 SEHNR and CDR2 FQNEAQ (reference sequence). The CDR3 consists of 15 residues. V shed 5 bases and J shed 0 bases, with 8 bases lying between them. The DNA of the CDR3 is TGTGCCAGCAGCACTGGGCACTCTGGGGCCAACGTCCTGACTTTC. Translated: CASSTGHSGANVLTF.

This clone was counted a single time. V is TRBV28 and J is TRBJ1-2; D is perhaps TRBD1 (5 bases). The CDR3 spans 16 residues. From germline, CDR1 is MDHEN and CDR2 SYDVKM. The V and J ends lost 3 bases and 5 bases respectively, with 19 bases between them. CDR3 bases: TGTGCCAGCAGTTTCACAGGCACCCCACGCGAATATGGCTACACCTTC. Encoded protein: CASSFTGTPREYGYTF.

The chain uses TRBV6-1 and TRBJ1-2; possible D gene TRBD1, 5 bases. V lost 6 bases and J 0 bases, leaving 14 bases between the germline ends. This CDR3 contains 15 residues. CDR1 and CDR2 from the germline V gene are MNHNS and SASEGT. The chain's CDR3 is CASRHDRETNYGYTF. In DNA form, the CDR3 reads TGTGCCAGCAGACACGACAGAGAAACTAACTATGGCTACACCTTC.

The rearrangement uses TRBV9 and TRBJ2-1; 7 bases are a match to TRBD2. V lost 3 bases to trimming and J lost 5 bases; unmatched junction nucleotides: 5. This CDR3 comprises 14 residues. Germline-derived CDR1 and CDR2 are SGDLS and YYNGEE. The CDR3 nucleotides are TGTGCCAGCAGCGCGTCGACTAGCCACAATGAGCAGTTCTTC. Its protein product is CASSASTSHNEQFF. The complete variable domain, with remaining parts taken from reference TRBV9 and TRBJ2-1, reads DSGVTQTPKHLITATGQRVTLRCSPRSGDLSVYWYQQSLDQGLQFLIQYYNGEERAKGNILERFSAQQFPDLHSELNLSSLELGDSALYFCASSASTSHNEQFFGPGTRLTVL.

The J gene is TRBJ2-4, the V gene TRBV28, with 10 nucleotides matching TRBD2. Germline assignment: CDR1 MDHEN and CDR2 SYDVKM. Trimming removed 3 bases from V and 1 base from J; junction bases left unmatched: 3. This CDR3 is 16 amino acids long. The CDR3 here is CASSFLAGEAKNIQYF. In nucleotides, the CDR3 is TGTGCCAGCAGTTTTCTAGCGGGAGAGGCCAAAAACATTCAGTACTTC.

By sample fraction, this clone is hyperexpanded (1% or more). The chain is built from TRBV28 and TRBJ2-1; 7 nucleotides line up with TRBD1. The junction had 14 bases not matched to a gene; V was cut back by 1 base and J by 8 bases. The CDR3 is 17 amino acids. Per germline, CDR1 MDHEN and CDR2 SYDVKM. CDR3 DNA sequence: TGTGCCAGCAGTTTATCCGTCAAGACAGGGAAGCGCGATGAGCAGTTCTTC. It specifies CASSLSVKTGKRDEQFF.

The rearrangement joins TRBV2 to TRBJ1-1; D gene unclear. CDR3 length: 14 residues. V dropped 7 bases and J dropped 0 bases, with 12 bases sitting between them. Per the germline V gene, CDR1 is SNHLY and CDR2 is FYNNEI. The CDR3 is CASTSDTMNTEAFF. DNA for the CDR3: TGTGCCAGCACATCCGACACCATGAACACTGAAGCTTTCTTT.

The chain employs TRBV29-1 and TRBJ1-5, with TRBD1 identical over 7 bases. Germline V gives CDR1 SQVTM, CDR2 ANQGSEA. The length of the CDR3 is 13 residues. V lost 5 bases and J lost 1; bases outside the gene matches: 2. CDR3 loop: CSVSGGSNQPQHF. Here the CDR3 DNA reads TGCAGCGTTTCAGGGGGAAGCAATCAGCCCCAGCATTTT.

The chain's CDR3 is CASSAGLAGLWETQYF. The CDR3 nucleotides are TGTGCCAGCAGCGCCGGACTAGCGGGTCTGTGGGAGACCCAGTACTTC. The chain couples TRBV9 to TRBJ2-5; 11 positions match TRBD2. Unmatched junction bases numbered 9, after V lost 3 bases and J lost 5 bases. The CDR3 sequence is 16 residues long. The germline V gene has CDR1 SGDLS and CDR2 YYNGEE.

V gene TRBV5-1 combines with J gene TRBJ1-1, with 7 bases identical to TRBD1. The V segment lost 0 bases and the J segment 7 bases; nucleotides outside the gene matches: 6. The CDR3 extends over 14 amino acids. Germline lookup yields CDR1 SGHRS and CDR2 YFSETQ. The CDR3 loop reads CASSLGQGEREAFF. For the CDR3, the DNA is TGCGCCAGCAGCTTGGGGCAGGGGGAACGTGAAGCTTTCTTT.

The genes are TRBV15 and TRBJ2-7; TRBD1 might be the D (5 bases). CDR1 and CDR2 from the germline V gene are LNHNV and YYDKDF (reference sequence). Trimming pared 0 bases from V and 2 bases from J, leaving 14 bases between. CDR3 size: 16 residues. The DNA for the CDR3 is TGTGCCACCAGCAGAGAATCGGCAGGGCAGCCCTACGAGCAGTACTTC. Its protein is CATSRESAGQPYEQYF. Looking up the rest from reference TRBV15 and TRBJ2-7 gives the full variable domain: DAMVIQNPRYQVTQFGKPVTLSCSQTLNHNVMYWYQQKSSQAPKLLFHYYDKDFNNEADTPDNFQSRRPNTSFCFLDIRSPGLGDTAMYLCATSRESAGQPYEQYFGPGTRLTVT.

The chain has TRBV2 and TRBJ1-5; D possibly corresponds to TRBD1 (6 bases). Deletions cut 7 bases from V and 7 bases from J, with 20 bases between. This CDR3 has 15 residues. CDR1 and CDR2 (germline): SNHLY, FYNNEI. The CDR3 loop reads CASKYGRDMGQPQHF. DNA of the CDR3: TGTGCCAGCAAATACGGACGGGACATGGGGCAGCCCCAGCATTTT.

This clone was counted a single time. V and J are TRBV6-5 and TRBJ1-4; D is unclear. The CDR3 sequence is 15 residues long. Trimming removed 0 bases from V and 0 bases from J, with 5 bases in between. The germline V gene has CDR1 MNHEY and CDR2 SVGAGI. For the CDR3, the DNA is TGTGCCAGCAGTTACTCAGGAGCAACTAATGAAAAACTGTTTTTT. Its translation: CASSYSGATNEKLFF.

The chain combines TRBV2 with TRBJ2-5, with D perhaps matching TRBD1 (5 bases). CDR1 and CDR2 (germline): SNHLY, FYNNEI. V lost 6 bases, J lost 5 bases, and 19 bases lay in between. CDR3 size: 15 residues. The CDR3 spells CASRGNQGSWETQYF. The CDR3 DNA reads as TGTGCCAGCAGGGGGAACCAGGGTTCTTGGGAGACCCAGTACTTC.

The chain is built from TRBV14 and TRBJ1-1, with D possibly TRBD1 on 5 matching bases. CDR1 SGHDN and CDR2 FVKESK come from the germline V gene. V was clipped by 7 bases and J by 3 bases, with 27 bases between them. The CDR3 is 18 residues long. The CDR3 reads CASTPRLLIRGGDTEAFF. In DNA form, the CDR3 reads TGTGCCAGCACCCCCAGATTACTGATAAGGGGAGGGGACACTGAAGCTTTCTTT. Full variable domain (missing parts from reference TRBV14 and TRBJ1-1): EAGVTQFPSHSVIEKGQTVTLRCDPISGHDNLYWYRRVMGKEIKFLLHFVKESKQDESGMPNNRFLAERTGGTYSTLKVQPAELEDSGVYFCASTPRLLIRGGDTEAFFGQGTRLTVV.

A remark on this clone: At one boundary the junction diverges from the germline segment, which might be a read error. The rearrangement links TRBV7-6 to TRBJ2-7, with TRBD2 identical over 7 bases. Germline V CDR1 and CDR2: SGHVS, FNYEAQ. The CDR3 has 13 amino acids. CDR3 sequence (DNA): TGTGCCAGCAGCCTAACGGTGGACGGGAGGTTCTGTTTC. Translated: CASSLTVDGRFCF. Together with reference TRBV7-6 and TRBJ2-7, the CDR3 gives the full variable domain: GAGVSQSPRYKVTKRGQDVALRCDPISGHVSLYWYRQALGQGPEFLTYFNYEAQQDKSGLPNDRFSAERPEGSISTLTIQRTEQRDSAMYRCASSLTVDGRFCFGPGTRLTVT.

The V gene is TRBV10-1, the J gene TRBJ2-1; the match to TRBD2 covers 10 bases. With V trimmed by 3 bases and J by 7 bases, 9 bases remained unmatched. This CDR3 contains 16 residues. Germline V gene sequence: CDR1 WNHNN, CDR2 SYGVQD (reference sequence). The CDR3 spells CASSEGRAGGYNEQFF. The CDR3 nucleotides are TGCGCCAGCAGTGAAGGCCGAGCGGGAGGGTATAATGAGCAGTTCTTC.

As regards this clone: One end of the junction fails to match germline, which may point to a read error. The J gene is TRBJ1-2, the V gene TRBV9, with a weak D call TRBD1 (6 bases). Germline V gene sequence: CDR1 SGDLS, CDR2 YYNGEE. This CDR3 region has 18 residues. CDR3 in DNA: TGTGCCGGCAGCGCGTTGACAGTGGGGGCGCCTCCTAACTATGGCTACACCTTC. It specifies CAGSALTVGAPPNYGYTF.

J is TRBJ2-7 and V is TRBV7-9; D possibly corresponds to TRBD2 (6 bases). There are 14 residues in the CDR3. In germline, CDR1 is SEHNR, CDR2 FQNEAQ (reference sequence). V lost 5 bases to trimming and J lost 2 bases, with 13 bases between them. DNA for the CDR3: TGTGCCAGCAGCCTCCTAGGGACTGCCTACGAGCAGTACTTC. Translating it yields CASSLLGTAYEQYF.

The chain combines TRBV5-4 with TRBJ2-3, with D maybe TRBD2 (6 bases). The ends were cut back, 1 base at V and 0 bases at J, with 9 bases in the middle. CDR3 length: 15 amino acids. The germline V gene has CDR1 SGHNT and CDR2 YYREEE (reference sequence). The CDR3 DNA sequence: TGTGCCAGCAGCTTGAACAGCGGGAGCACAGATACGCAGTATTTT. Its translation: CASSLNSGSTDTQYF. The variable domain in full, completed from reference TRBV5-4 and TRBJ2-3, reads ETGVTQSPTHLIKTRGQQVTLRCSSQSGHNTVSWYQQALGQGPQFIFQYYREEENGRGNFPPRFSGLQFPNYSSELNVNALELDDSALYLCASSLNSGSTDTQYFGPGTRLTVL.

This clone was observed a few times. The chain carries TRBV6-6 and TRBJ2-7, with 11 bases that match TRBD2. This CDR3 has 15 residues. V lost 7 bases to trimming and J lost 3 bases; unmatched junction nucleotides: 8. Germline loops: CDR1 MNHNY, CDR2 SVGAGI (reference sequence). CDR3 loop: CASIRGTSGGYEQYF. The DNA of the CDR3 is TGTGCCAGCATAAGAGGGACTAGCGGAGGCTACGAGCAGTACTTC.

V is TRBV6-4 and J is TRBJ2-1, with 7 positions matching TRBD2. CDR3 length: 20 residues. Per the germline V gene, CDR1 is MRHNA and CDR2 is SNTAGT. V dropped 1 base and J dropped 0; count of bases not matched to a gene: 15. This CDR3 reads CASSDFLASGIQNSYNEQFF. CDR3 in DNA: TGTGCCAGCAGTGACTTCTTGGCTAGCGGCATTCAAAACTCCTACAATGAGCAGTTCTTC.